This is a list of T cell receptor beta chains from one sample in a study of persistence of HIV-infected CD4 T cells. Libraries were prepared by immunoSEQ multiplex PCR; TCRdb keeps only in-frame clonotypes and omits some of them. The table lists approximately 26,000 clones, more than 75% of them singletons. Antigens of these TCRs are unknown. The sequences come from CD4+ T cells sorted from PBMCs after roughly 18-hour stimulation, collected from a patient who received antiretroviral therapy. The receptor source for this set is an adult woman with HIV who was CMV-seropositive. Each CDR3 is given with its conserved first and last residue. Fields, in order: CDR3 DNA, CDR3 protein, clone size, V gene, J gene, D gene. D genes are given only for firm matches. Part of the rows lack a size; the others show once, few, many or a class for expanded clones.

cdr3_nt: TGTGCCACCAGTGACCTGGGACTAGCGGGGGGGCGTGGCGGGGAGCTGTTTTTT
cdr3_aa: CATSDLGLAGGRGGELFF
clone_size: .
v_call: TRBV24-1
j_call: TRBJ2-2
d_call: TRBD2

cdr3_nt: TGTGCCAGCAGTTACTCGAGCCCGGCCAGATCGATTAATTACGAGCAGTACTTC
cdr3_aa: CASSYSSPARSINYEQYF
clone_size: .
v_call: TRBV6-2/TRBV6-3
j_call: TRBJ2-7
d_call: .

cdr3_nt: TGCGCCAGCAGCCAAAGGAAAGAGAATCAGCCCCAGCATTTT
cdr3_aa: CASSQRKENQPQHF
clone_size: .
v_call: TRBV4-1
j_call: TRBJ1-5
d_call: .

cdr3_nt: TGTGCCAGCAGCTTAGGCCGCCGGGACGGGGGGAGGACCCAGTACTTC
cdr3_aa: CASSLGRRDGGRTQYF
clone_size: .
v_call: TRBV11-1
j_call: TRBJ2-5
d_call: TRBD2

cdr3_nt: TGTGCCAGCAGTTACAGAGGGGATGAGGCTTTCTTT
cdr3_aa: CASSYRGDEAFF
clone_size: .
v_call: TRBV6-5
j_call: TRBJ1-1
d_call: .

cdr3_nt: TGTGCCTCCGGGGGGGCCTCCCGGCCCCAGCATTTT
cdr3_aa: CASGGASRPQHF
clone_size: .
v_call: TRBV19
j_call: TRBJ1-5
d_call: .

cdr3_nt: TGCAGTGCTAGTCAAGACCACAGAGGTGGAAACACCATATATTTT
cdr3_aa: CSASQDHRGGNTIYF
clone_size: .
v_call: TRBV20-1
j_call: TRBJ1-3
d_call: .

cdr3_nt: TGTGCCAGCAGAGTGACCCCCTGGGAGACCCAGTACTTC
cdr3_aa: CASRVTPWETQYF
clone_size: .
v_call: TRBV2
j_call: TRBJ2-5
d_call: .

cdr3_nt: TGTGCCAGCAGCCAAGAAGGGCGGGGGGGCCAGACCCAGTACTTC
cdr3_aa: CASSQEGRGGQTQYF
clone_size: .
v_call: TRBV3-1/TRBV3-2
j_call: TRBJ2-5
d_call: TRBD2

cdr3_nt: TGCGCCAGCAGCTTGGAGGCCGGTTTAAGCTACGAGCAGTACTTC
cdr3_aa: CASSLEAGLSYEQYF
clone_size: .
v_call: TRBV5-1
j_call: TRBJ2-7
d_call: .

cdr3_nt: TGTGCCAGCAGCCCCTGGGGACAGGAAGGAGGGGAGCTGTTTTTT
cdr3_aa: CASSPWGQEGGELFF
clone_size: .
v_call: TRBV4-2
j_call: TRBJ2-2
d_call: TRBD1

cdr3_nt: TGTGCCAGCAGCTTAGGGGGGCCCGGGGGCCGGGGCACAGATACGCAGTATTTT
cdr3_aa: CASSLGGPGGRGTDTQYF
clone_size: .
v_call: TRBV7-9
j_call: TRBJ2-3
d_call: .

cdr3_nt: TGTGCCAGCAGGATTCCCCTGGGCAGCGAGCTAGGCTATGGCTACACCTTC
cdr3_aa: CASRIPLGSELGYGYTF
clone_size: few
v_call: TRBV27
j_call: TRBJ1-2
d_call: .

cdr3_nt: TGCGCCAGCAGCTCCCAGGTCCCAAATTCACCCCTCCACTTT
cdr3_aa: CASSSQVPNSPLHF
clone_size: .
v_call: TRBV5-1
j_call: TRBJ1-6
d_call: .

cdr3_nt: TGTGCCAGCAGTTACAGGGCAGCCAACTATGGCTACACCTTC
cdr3_aa: CASSYRAANYGYTF
clone_size: .
v_call: TRBV6-5
j_call: TRBJ1-2
d_call: .

cdr3_nt: TGCAGCGTTGAAAGCAGAGGAGGGAACACTGAAGCTTTCTTT
cdr3_aa: CSVESRGGNTEAFF
clone_size: .
v_call: TRBV29-1
j_call: TRBJ1-1
d_call: .

cdr3_nt: TGTGCCACCGGCCTCGACGGGGAAGAGACCCAGTACTTC
cdr3_aa: CATGLDGEETQYF
clone_size: few
v_call: TRBV2
j_call: TRBJ2-5
d_call: .

cdr3_nt: TGTGCCAGCAGCTTCCCGACCTCCCCGGGCGAGCAGTACTTC
cdr3_aa: CASSFPTSPGEQYF
clone_size: .
v_call: TRBV5-4
j_call: TRBJ2-7
d_call: .

cdr3_nt: TGCGCCAGCAGCTTGGACGGGTCGAGCTCTGGAAACACCATATATTTT
cdr3_aa: CASSLDGSSSGNTIYF
clone_size: .
v_call: TRBV5-1
j_call: TRBJ1-3
d_call: .

cdr3_nt: TGTGCCAGCAGCCAAGTTAAAACAGGGACCGGGGAGCTGTTTTTT
cdr3_aa: CASSQVKTGTGELFF
clone_size: .
v_call: TRBV6-5
j_call: TRBJ2-2
d_call: .

cdr3_nt: TGTGCCAGTAGTTACATCCTTCGCTCCTACAATGAGCAGTTCTTC
cdr3_aa: CASSYILRSYNEQFF
clone_size: .
v_call: TRBV19
j_call: TRBJ2-1
d_call: .

cdr3_nt: TGCGCCAGCGCGCCGGGACTGCGCACAGATACGCAGTATTTT
cdr3_aa: CASAPGLRTDTQYF
clone_size: .
v_call: TRBV5-1
j_call: TRBJ2-3
d_call: .

cdr3_nt: TGCAGCGTGGGGCTAGGACAGAGTGGAAACACCATATATTTT
cdr3_aa: CSVGLGQSGNTIYF
clone_size: .
v_call: TRBV29-1
j_call: TRBJ1-3
d_call: .

cdr3_nt: TGCAGCGCTGAAACAGACTATGGCTACACCTTC
cdr3_aa: CSAETDYGYTF
clone_size: few
v_call: TRBV29-1
j_call: TRBJ1-2
d_call: .

cdr3_nt: TGCAGTGCTAGTCAAGGGACAGGGGAACACTACACCTTC
cdr3_aa: CSASQGTGEHYTF
clone_size: .
v_call: TRBV20-1
j_call: TRBJ1-2
d_call: TRBD1

cdr3_nt: TGTGCCAGCAGCTTAAGCGAAGCGAACACCGGGGAGCTGTTTTTT
cdr3_aa: CASSLSEANTGELFF
clone_size: .
v_call: TRBV7-3
j_call: TRBJ2-2
d_call: .

cdr3_nt: TGTGCTAGTGGTTTGAGGGATGAGCAGTTCTTC
cdr3_aa: CASGLRDEQFF
clone_size: few
v_call: TRBV12-5
j_call: TRBJ2-1
d_call: .

cdr3_nt: TGTGCCAGCAGCTTATCCTACTCAGGGAGTGAGCAGTTCTTC
cdr3_aa: CASSLSYSGSEQFF
clone_size: .
v_call: TRBV7-9
j_call: TRBJ2-1
d_call: .

cdr3_nt: TGTGCCAGCAGCCGAGGGACTAGCCAAGAGACCCAGTACTTC
cdr3_aa: CASSRGTSQETQYF
clone_size: few
v_call: TRBV6-5
j_call: TRBJ2-5
d_call: TRBD2

cdr3_nt: TGTGCCAGCAGGGGACGGCCTGAAGCTTTCTTT
cdr3_aa: CASRGRPEAFF
clone_size: few
v_call: TRBV28
j_call: TRBJ1-1
d_call: .

cdr3_nt: TGTGCCAGCAGTTACTCGGTCCAAAGGGCGCAGGGCTACACCTTC
cdr3_aa: CASSYSVQRAQGYTF
clone_size: .
v_call: TRBV6-5
j_call: TRBJ1-2
d_call: .

cdr3_nt: TGCGCCAGCAGCTTGGTGGGACAGACCAATGAGCAGTTCTTC
cdr3_aa: CASSLVGQTNEQFF
clone_size: .
v_call: TRBV5-1
j_call: TRBJ2-1
d_call: TRBD1

cdr3_nt: TGTGCCAGCAGTTACTTCCTCCAGGGGGTCGGTGGCTACACCTTC
cdr3_aa: CASSYFLQGVGGYTF
clone_size: once
v_call: TRBV6-5
j_call: TRBJ1-2
d_call: TRBD1

cdr3_nt: TGTGCCAGCAGCCGGACCCAGGGTACTGAAGCTTTCTTT
cdr3_aa: CASSRTQGTEAFF
clone_size: .
v_call: TRBV12-3/TRBV12-4
j_call: TRBJ1-1
d_call: .

cdr3_nt: TGTGCCAGCTGGGGGCAGGGAACAAGAAAGGGAACGAGTGGCTACACCTTC
cdr3_aa: CASWGQGTRKGTSGYTF
clone_size: .
v_call: TRBV18
j_call: TRBJ1-2
d_call: .

cdr3_nt: TGTGCCAGCTCCCCTGAGGAGAGCACCGGGGAGCTGTTTTTT
cdr3_aa: CASSPEESTGELFF
clone_size: .
v_call: TRBV18
j_call: TRBJ2-2
d_call: .

cdr3_nt: TGTGCCAGTTGCCGGGTCTCAAACACTGAAGCTTTCTTT
cdr3_aa: CASCRVSNTEAFF
clone_size: .
v_call: TRBV19
j_call: TRBJ1-1
d_call: .

cdr3_nt: TGTGCCAGCAGCAAGGACAGGGGCGATGAGCAGTTCTTC
cdr3_aa: CASSKDRGDEQFF
clone_size: .
v_call: TRBV21-1
j_call: TRBJ2-1
d_call: .

cdr3_nt: TGTGCCTGGAGTGGCGGGATAGGCAATCAGCCCCAGCATTTT
cdr3_aa: CAWSGGIGNQPQHF
clone_size: .
v_call: TRBV30
j_call: TRBJ1-5
d_call: .

cdr3_nt: TGTGCCAGCAGCGTGACTAGCTCTAGCACAGATACGCAGTATTTT
cdr3_aa: CASSVTSSSTDTQYF
clone_size: .
v_call: TRBV5-5
j_call: TRBJ2-3
d_call: TRBD2

cdr3_nt: TGTGCCAGCAGTGGCAGGCTCGGGGACATTCAGTACTTC
cdr3_aa: CASSGRLGDIQYF
clone_size: few
v_call: TRBV2
j_call: TRBJ2-4
d_call: .

cdr3_nt: TGCGCCAGCAGCCCGGGACAGGGGGCCTACGAGCAGTACTTC
cdr3_aa: CASSPGQGAYEQYF
clone_size: few
v_call: TRBV5-1
j_call: TRBJ2-7
d_call: TRBD1

cdr3_nt: TGCGCCAGCAGCCAAGATCCCAGGACTCTGCGAAACACCATATATTTT
cdr3_aa: CASSQDPRTLRNTIYF
clone_size: .
v_call: TRBV4-1
j_call: TRBJ1-3
d_call: .

cdr3_nt: TGTGCCAGCAGCCAAGGGACAGGGAGGAACACTGAAGCTTTCTTT
cdr3_aa: CASSQGTGRNTEAFF
clone_size: .
v_call: TRBV7-9
j_call: TRBJ1-1
d_call: TRBD1

cdr3_nt: TGTGCCAGCAGGGGGACGGAGGCCTACGAGCAGTACTTC
cdr3_aa: CASRGTEAYEQYF
clone_size: medium-sized
v_call: TRBV6-5
j_call: TRBJ2-7
d_call: .

cdr3_nt: TGTGCCAGTTCCCCCTGGACACTCGTCTCTGGAAACACCATATATTTT
cdr3_aa: CASSPWTLVSGNTIYF
clone_size: .
v_call: TRBV19
j_call: TRBJ1-3
d_call: .

cdr3_nt: TGTGCCAGCAGCTTGGCCATAGGGGGGCTTGGAAATGAGCAGTTCTTC
cdr3_aa: CASSLAIGGLGNEQFF
clone_size: .
v_call: TRBV5-8
j_call: TRBJ2-1
d_call: .

cdr3_nt: TGTGCCAGCAGGCCGAGCGGGGGGGCGGATACGCAGTATTTT
cdr3_aa: CASRPSGGADTQYF
clone_size: .
v_call: TRBV6-4
j_call: TRBJ2-3
d_call: TRBD2

cdr3_nt: TGTGCCACTTTTTCCCAGGAGTTTTCAAACTATGGCTACACCTTC
cdr3_aa: CATFSQEFSNYGYTF
clone_size: .
v_call: TRBV6-5
j_call: TRBJ1-2
d_call: .

cdr3_nt: TGCGCCAGCAGCTTGGGTGGGACAGAGGAAAAGCAGTTCTTC
cdr3_aa: CASSLGGTEEKQFF
clone_size: .
v_call: TRBV5-1
j_call: TRBJ2-1
d_call: TRBD1

cdr3_nt: TGCGCCAGCAGCTTGGTAGGAGTACAATCACCCCTCCACTTT
cdr3_aa: CASSLVGVQSPLHF
clone_size: .
v_call: TRBV5-1
j_call: TRBJ1-6
d_call: .

cdr3_nt: TGTGCCAGCAGTTTAACAACTAATGAAAAACTGTTTTTT
cdr3_aa: CASSLTTNEKLFF
clone_size: .
v_call: TRBV12-3/TRBV12-4
j_call: TRBJ1-4
d_call: .

cdr3_nt: TGTGCCAGCAGCGTATTAATCGGAGGACGGAATGAGCAGTTCTTC
cdr3_aa: CASSVLIGGRNEQFF
clone_size: .
v_call: TRBV9
j_call: TRBJ2-1
d_call: .

cdr3_nt: TGTGCCAGTAGTATCGGGCCTTCGGTTTCTGAAAAACTGTTTTTT
cdr3_aa: CASSIGPSVSEKLFF
clone_size: .
v_call: TRBV19
j_call: TRBJ1-4
d_call: .

cdr3_nt: TGTGCCAGCAGCTTGGAGCGGAGCTATGGCTACACCTTC
cdr3_aa: CASSLERSYGYTF
clone_size: .
v_call: TRBV5-4
j_call: TRBJ1-2
d_call: .

cdr3_nt: TGTGCCAGCAGCCCGACTCATCGAGAGACCCAGTACTTC
cdr3_aa: CASSPTHRETQYF
clone_size: .
v_call: TRBV7-3
j_call: TRBJ2-5
d_call: .

cdr3_nt: TGTGCCAGCAGTGCACAGCGGTACACCGGGGAGCTGTTTTTT
cdr3_aa: CASSAQRYTGELFF
clone_size: .
v_call: TRBV9
j_call: TRBJ2-2
d_call: .

cdr3_nt: TGTGCCAGCAGTAAACCGGGACAGAACTATGGCTACACCTTC
cdr3_aa: CASSKPGQNYGYTF
clone_size: .
v_call: TRBV6-5
j_call: TRBJ1-2
d_call: TRBD1